Listed below are T cell receptor beta chains from one sample, sequenced in a study of CD8 T cells in ankylosing spondylitis. TCRdb reprocessed the 5' RACE reads with MiXCR, giving one entry per CDR3 protein. The sample contains 200,000 to 250,000 distinct CDR3 sequences, under 12% of which appear only once. The sample comprised blood, either unsorted or a sorted T cell fraction (not recorded which). These receptors all come from a male donor with ankylosing spondylitis or in good health (not recorded which). Both conserved end residues are part of each CDR3. Each record gives: V gene, clone size, D gene, J gene, CDR3 protein, CDR3 DNA. A D gene is named only where the DNA matches it firmly. Clone size appears in some rows only: once, few, many, or a class for an expanded clone.

v_gene: TRBV7-8; abundance: many; d_gene: -; j_gene: TRBJ1-4; CDR3aa: CASHQYSALSEKLFF; CDR3nt: TGTGCCAGCCACCAGTACTCAGCCTTGAGTGAAAAACTGTTTTTT
v_gene: TRBV29-1; abundance: -; d_gene: TRBD2; j_gene: TRBJ2-3; CDR3aa: CSVVPAGGRTDTQYF; CDR3nt: TGCAGCGTTGTCCCAGCGGGAGGTAGAACAGATACGCAGTATTTT
v_gene: TRBV19; abundance: many; d_gene: TRBD1; j_gene: TRBJ2-7; CDR3aa: CASSMGTGSSYEQYF; CDR3nt: TGTGCCAGTAGTATGGGGACAGGTAGCTCCTACGAGCAGTACTTC
v_gene: TRBV7-9; abundance: many; d_gene: -; j_gene: TRBJ1-2; CDR3aa: CASRPRGGGYTF; CDR3nt: TGTGCCAGCAGACCCAGGGGAGGGGGCTACACCTTC
v_gene: TRBV19; abundance: many; d_gene: -; j_gene: TRBJ2-2; CDR3aa: CASSMGAGNTGELFF; CDR3nt: TGTGCCAGTAGTATGGGTGCAGGGAACACCGGGGAGCTGTTTTTT
v_gene: TRBV30; abundance: many; d_gene: -; j_gene: TRBJ1-6; CDR3aa: CAWSRRALASPLHF; CDR3nt: TGTGCCTGGAGTCGAAGGGCCCTAGCTTCACCCCTCCACTTT
v_gene: TRBV20-1; abundance: many; d_gene: -; j_gene: TRBJ1-1; CDR3aa: CSVPARGNTEAFF; CDR3nt: TGCAGTGTCCCTGCCAGGGGGAACACTGAAGCTTTCTTT
v_gene: TRBV10-3; abundance: many; d_gene: -; j_gene: TRBJ2-7; CDR3aa: CAISGGATWTGPGEQYF; CDR3nt: TGTGCCATCAGTGGGGGAGCGACCTGGACTGGACCGGGCGAGCAGTACTTC
v_gene: TRBV2; abundance: few; d_gene: -; j_gene: TRBJ2-2; CDR3aa: CASSVRQILTGELFF; CDR3nt: TGTGCCAGCAGTGTCCGACAGATCCTTACCGGGGAGCTGTTTTTT
v_gene: TRBV4-2; abundance: many; d_gene: -; j_gene: TRBJ1-2; CDR3aa: CASSPEGVVDGYTF; CDR3nt: TGTGCCAGCAGCCCCGAAGGGGTCGTGGATGGCTACACCTTC
v_gene: TRBV5-1; abundance: many; d_gene: -; j_gene: TRBJ2-2; CDR3aa: CASSPGGVNAGELFF; CDR3nt: TGCGCCAGCAGCCCTGGCGGGGTTAACGCCGGGGAGCTGTTTTTT
v_gene: TRBV6-1; abundance: many; d_gene: -; j_gene: TRBJ1-5; CDR3aa: CASGPQTPNQPQHF; CDR3nt: TGTGCCAGCGGACCGCAGACCCCGAATCAGCCCCAGCATTTT
v_gene: TRBV12-3/TRBV12-4; abundance: -; d_gene: -; j_gene: TRBJ2-6; CDR3aa: CASRPYTEVASGANVLTF; CDR3nt: TGTGCCAGCAGACCTTATACCGAGGTAGCGTCAGGGGCCAACGTCCTGACTTTC
v_gene: TRBV20-1; abundance: many; d_gene: TRBD1; j_gene: TRBJ2-5; CDR3aa: CSASGQGQETQYF; CDR3nt: TGCAGTGCTAGTGGACAGGGCCAAGAGACCCAGTACTTC
v_gene: TRBV11-2; abundance: many; d_gene: TRBD1; j_gene: TRBJ1-2; CDR3aa: CASSLVSGGGSYGYTF; CDR3nt: TGTGCCAGCAGCTTAGTCTCAGGGGGCGGCAGCTATGGCTACACCTTC
v_gene: TRBV7-9; abundance: many; d_gene: -; j_gene: TRBJ1-1; CDR3aa: CASSPKGQQNTEAFF; CDR3nt: TGTGCCAGCAGCCCAAAGGGACAACAGAACACTGAAGCTTTCTTT
v_gene: TRBV20-1; abundance: few; d_gene: TRBD1; j_gene: TRBJ1-1; CDR3aa: CSALGQGNTEAFF; CDR3nt: TGCAGTGCTCTCGGACAGGGTAACACTGAAGCTTTCTTT
v_gene: TRBV7-2; abundance: -; d_gene: TRBD2; j_gene: TRBJ2-1; CDR3aa: CASSLVASGRFNEQFF; CDR3nt: TGTGCCAGCAGCTTAGTCGCTAGCGGGAGGTTTAATGAGCAGTTCTTC
v_gene: TRBV28; abundance: many; d_gene: TRBD2; j_gene: TRBJ2-7; CDR3aa: CASSFSGRRNEQYF; CDR3nt: TGTGCCAGCAGCTTTAGCGGGAGGAGGAACGAGCAGTACTTC
v_gene: TRBV11-3; abundance: few; d_gene: -; j_gene: TRBJ1-2; CDR3aa: CASSPGVQGDGYTF; CDR3nt: TGTGCCAGCAGCCCCGGGGTACAGGGTGATGGCTACACCTTC
v_gene: TRBV2; abundance: few; d_gene: TRBD2; j_gene: TRBJ2-7; CDR3aa: CASSPRWASGTYEQYF; CDR3nt: TGTGCCAGCAGTCCCCGGTGGGCTAGCGGGACCTACGAGCAGTACTTC
v_gene: TRBV7-2; abundance: -; d_gene: -; j_gene: TRBJ2-7; CDR3aa: CASSRRLVTEQYF; CDR3nt: TGTGCCAGCAGCCGCCGACTAGTAACGGAGCAGTACTTC
v_gene: TRBV20-1; abundance: -; d_gene: -; j_gene: TRBJ2-3; CDR3aa: CSASDNPTDTQYF; CDR3nt: TGCAGTGCTAGTGATAACCCCACAGATACGCAGTATTTT
v_gene: TRBV7-9; abundance: -; d_gene: -; j_gene: TRBJ1-2; CDR3aa: CASSSIDGFYYGYTF; CDR3nt: TGTGCCAGCAGCTCAATTGACGGATTCTACTATGGCTACACCTTC
v_gene: TRBV6-1; abundance: few; d_gene: -; j_gene: TRBJ2-7; CDR3aa: CASSEIGGRATTFF; CDR3nt: TGTGCCAGCAGTGAAATAGGAGGGAGAGCTACCACCTTCTTC
v_gene: TRBV20-1; abundance: many; d_gene: -; j_gene: TRBJ1-1; CDR3aa: CSARDRGDNQNTEAFF; CDR3nt: TGCAGTGCTAGAGATAGGGGAGACAACCAGAACACTGAAGCTTTCTTT
v_gene: TRBV7-2; abundance: few; d_gene: TRBD1; j_gene: TRBJ2-1; CDR3aa: CASSLEEGQGFF; CDR3nt: TGTGCCAGCAGCTTAGAGGAGGGACAGGGGTTCTTC
v_gene: TRBV6-5; abundance: -; d_gene: TRBD2; j_gene: TRBJ2-3; CDR3aa: CASSYDGLAGLGDTQYF; CDR3nt: TGTGCCAGCAGTTACGATGGACTAGCGGGACTAGGGGATACGCAGTATTTT
v_gene: TRBV3-1; abundance: many; d_gene: TRBD1; j_gene: TRBJ2-3; CDR3aa: CASSQIRTGNRDTQYF; CDR3nt: TGTGCCAGCAGCCAAATTAGGACAGGGAATCGAGATACGCAGTATTTT
v_gene: TRBV7-2; abundance: many; d_gene: TRBD2; j_gene: TRBJ2-3; CDR3aa: CASSRTSGSADTQYF; CDR3nt: TGTGCCAGCAGCAGGACTAGCGGGAGTGCAGATACGCAGTATTTT